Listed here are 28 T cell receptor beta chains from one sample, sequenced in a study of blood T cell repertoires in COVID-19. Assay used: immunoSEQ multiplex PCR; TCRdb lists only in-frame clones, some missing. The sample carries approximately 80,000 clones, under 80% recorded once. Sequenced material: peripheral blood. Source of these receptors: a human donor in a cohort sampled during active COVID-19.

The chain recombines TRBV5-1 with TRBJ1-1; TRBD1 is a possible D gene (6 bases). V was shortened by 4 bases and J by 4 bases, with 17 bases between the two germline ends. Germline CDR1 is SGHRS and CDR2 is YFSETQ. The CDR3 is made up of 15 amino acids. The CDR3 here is CASSPAPQGSTEAFF. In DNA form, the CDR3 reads TGCGCCAGCAGCCCTGCTCCACAGGGATCCACTGAAGCTTTCTTT.

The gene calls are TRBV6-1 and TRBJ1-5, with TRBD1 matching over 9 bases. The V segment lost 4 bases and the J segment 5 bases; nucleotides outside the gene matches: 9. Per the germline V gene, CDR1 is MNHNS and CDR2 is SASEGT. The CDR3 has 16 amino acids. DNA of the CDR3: TGTGCCAGCAGTGGTACCTTGGACAGGGGAGATCAGCCCCAGCATTTT. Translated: CASSGTLDRGDQPQHF.

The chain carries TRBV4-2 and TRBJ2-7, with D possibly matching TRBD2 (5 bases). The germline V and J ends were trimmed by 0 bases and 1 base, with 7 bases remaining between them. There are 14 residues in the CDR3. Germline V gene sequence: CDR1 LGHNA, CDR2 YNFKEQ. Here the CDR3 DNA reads TGTGCCAGCAGCCAAGAATCGGGATCCTACGAGCAGTACTTC. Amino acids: CASSQESGSYEQYF.

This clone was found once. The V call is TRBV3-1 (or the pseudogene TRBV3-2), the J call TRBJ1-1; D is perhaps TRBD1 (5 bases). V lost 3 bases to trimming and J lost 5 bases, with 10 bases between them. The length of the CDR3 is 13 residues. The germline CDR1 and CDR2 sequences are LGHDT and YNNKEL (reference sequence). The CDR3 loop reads CASSHQGGTEAFF. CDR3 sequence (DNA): TGTGCCAGCAGCCACCAGGGTGGGACTGAAGCTTTCTTT.

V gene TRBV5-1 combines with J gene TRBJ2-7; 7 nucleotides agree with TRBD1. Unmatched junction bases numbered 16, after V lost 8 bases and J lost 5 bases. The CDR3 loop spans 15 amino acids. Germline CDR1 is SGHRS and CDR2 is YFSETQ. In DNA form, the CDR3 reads TGCGCCAGAAACTCCCAGGGGGAGATCCGGAACGAGCAGTACTTC. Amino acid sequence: CARNSQGEIRNEQYF.

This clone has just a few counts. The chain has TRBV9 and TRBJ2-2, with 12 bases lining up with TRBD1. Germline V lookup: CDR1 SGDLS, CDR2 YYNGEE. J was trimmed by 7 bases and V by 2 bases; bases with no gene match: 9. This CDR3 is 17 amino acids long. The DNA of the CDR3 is TGTGCCAGCAGCGTCCGCCCGGGACAGGGGGCCTACGGGGAGCTGTTTTTT. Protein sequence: CASSVRPGQGAYGELFF.

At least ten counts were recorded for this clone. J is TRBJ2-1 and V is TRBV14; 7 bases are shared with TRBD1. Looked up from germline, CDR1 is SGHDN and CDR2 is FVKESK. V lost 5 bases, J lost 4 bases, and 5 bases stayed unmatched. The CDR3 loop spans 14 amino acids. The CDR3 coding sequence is TGTGCCAGCAGCTGGACAGGAGGATACAATGAGCAGTTCTTC. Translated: CASSWTGGYNEQFF.

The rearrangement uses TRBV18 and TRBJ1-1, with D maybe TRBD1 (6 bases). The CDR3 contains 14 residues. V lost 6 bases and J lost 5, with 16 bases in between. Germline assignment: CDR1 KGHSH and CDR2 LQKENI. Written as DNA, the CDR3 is TGTGCCAGCTCCCAAACAGGGCTGTGGACTGAAGCTTTCTTT. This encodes CASSQTGLWTEAFF.

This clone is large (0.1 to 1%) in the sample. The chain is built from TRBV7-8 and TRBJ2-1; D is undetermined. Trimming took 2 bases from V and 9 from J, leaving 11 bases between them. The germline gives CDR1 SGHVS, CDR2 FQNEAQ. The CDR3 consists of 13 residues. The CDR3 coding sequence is TGTGCCAGCAGCTTACTTTTGTTTAGTGAGCAGTTCTTC. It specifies CASSLLLFSEQFF.

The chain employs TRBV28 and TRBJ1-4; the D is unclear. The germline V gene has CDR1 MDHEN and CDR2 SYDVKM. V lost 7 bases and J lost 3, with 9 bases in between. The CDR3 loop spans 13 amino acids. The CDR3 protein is CASIGVPNEKLFF. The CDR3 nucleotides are TGTGCCAGCATCGGGGTGCCTAATGAAAAACTGTTTTTT.

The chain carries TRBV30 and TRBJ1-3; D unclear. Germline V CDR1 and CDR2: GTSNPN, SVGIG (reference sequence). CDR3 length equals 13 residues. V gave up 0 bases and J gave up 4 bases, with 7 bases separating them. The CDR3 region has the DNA TGTGCCTGGAGTGTAACGGGGGGAAACACCATATATTTT. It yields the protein CAWSVTGGNTIYF.

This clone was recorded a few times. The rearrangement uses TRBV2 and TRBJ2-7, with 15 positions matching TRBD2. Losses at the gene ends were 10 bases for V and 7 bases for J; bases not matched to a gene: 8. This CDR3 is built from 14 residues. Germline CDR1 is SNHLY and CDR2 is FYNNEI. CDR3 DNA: TGTGCCATCCGCGGGACTAGCGGGGGGTATGAGCAGTACTTC. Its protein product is CAIRGTSGGYEQYF.

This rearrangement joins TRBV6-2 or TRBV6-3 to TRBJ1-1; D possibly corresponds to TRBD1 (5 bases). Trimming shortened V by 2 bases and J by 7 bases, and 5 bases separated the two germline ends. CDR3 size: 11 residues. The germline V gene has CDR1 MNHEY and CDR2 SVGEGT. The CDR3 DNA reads TGTGCCAGCAGTTACGACAGTGAAGCTTTCTTT. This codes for CASSYDSEAFF.

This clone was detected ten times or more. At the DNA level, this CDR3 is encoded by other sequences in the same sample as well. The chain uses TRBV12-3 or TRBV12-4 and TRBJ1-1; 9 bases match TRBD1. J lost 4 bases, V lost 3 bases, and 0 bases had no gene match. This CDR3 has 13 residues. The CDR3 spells CASSLDRGTEAFF. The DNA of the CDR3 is TGTGCCAGCAGTTTGGACAGGGGCACTGAAGCTTTCTTT.

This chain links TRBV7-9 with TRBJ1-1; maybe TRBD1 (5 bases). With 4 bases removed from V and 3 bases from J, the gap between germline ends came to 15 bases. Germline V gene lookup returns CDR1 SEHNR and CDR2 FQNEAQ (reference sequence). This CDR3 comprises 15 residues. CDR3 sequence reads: CASSSGTPVDTEAFF. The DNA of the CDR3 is TGTGCCAGCAGCTCAGGGACTCCTGTCGACACTGAAGCTTTCTTT.

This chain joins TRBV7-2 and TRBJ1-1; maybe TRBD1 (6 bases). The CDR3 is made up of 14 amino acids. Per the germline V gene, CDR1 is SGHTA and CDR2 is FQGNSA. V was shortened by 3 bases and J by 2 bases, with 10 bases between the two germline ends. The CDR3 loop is CASSLTGFNTEAFF. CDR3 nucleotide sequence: TGTGCCAGCAGCTTGACAGGATTTAACACTGAAGCTTTCTTT.

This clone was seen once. CDR3 in amino acids: CASSLVQGHTGELFF. CDR3 DNA: TGTGCCAGCAGCTTGGTACAGGGGCACACCGGGGAGCTGTTTTTT. This chain uses TRBV5-4 with TRBJ2-2; 7 bases line up with TRBD1. The CDR3 sequence is 15 residues long. J lost 3 bases, V lost 0 bases, and 2 bases had no gene match. CDR1 SGHNT and CDR2 YYREEE come from the germline V gene (reference sequence).

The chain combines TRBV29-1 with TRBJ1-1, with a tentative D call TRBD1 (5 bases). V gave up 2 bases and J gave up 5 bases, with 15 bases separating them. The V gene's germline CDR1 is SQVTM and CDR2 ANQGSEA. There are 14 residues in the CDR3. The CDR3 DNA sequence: TGCAGCGTTGAATGGAAGGGGTATGGTACTGAAGCTTTCTTT. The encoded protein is CSVEWKGYGTEAFF.

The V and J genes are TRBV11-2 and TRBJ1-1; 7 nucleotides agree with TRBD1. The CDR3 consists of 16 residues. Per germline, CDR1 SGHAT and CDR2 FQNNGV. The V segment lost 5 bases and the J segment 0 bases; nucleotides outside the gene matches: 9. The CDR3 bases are TGTGCCAGCAGCCCGTTCGGGACAGTCCTGAACACTGAAGCTTTCTTT. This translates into CASSPFGTVLNTEAFF.

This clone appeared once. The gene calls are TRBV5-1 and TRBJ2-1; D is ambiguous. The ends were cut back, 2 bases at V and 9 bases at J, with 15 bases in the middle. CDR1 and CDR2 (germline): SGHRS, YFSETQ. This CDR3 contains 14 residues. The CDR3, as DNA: TGCGCCAGCAGCTTCATACAGTCCGACACTGAGCAGTTCTTC. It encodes CASSFIQSDTEQFF. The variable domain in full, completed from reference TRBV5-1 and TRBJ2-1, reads KAGVTQTPRYLIKTRGQQVTLSCSPISGHRSVSWYQQTPGQGLQFLFEYFSETQRNKGNFPGRFSGRQFSNSRSEMNVSTLELGDSALYLCASSFIQSDTEQFFGPGTRLTVL.

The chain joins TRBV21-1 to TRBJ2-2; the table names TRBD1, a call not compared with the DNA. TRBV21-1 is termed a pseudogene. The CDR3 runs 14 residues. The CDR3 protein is CASSPRYRAGELFF. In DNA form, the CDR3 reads TGTGCCAGCAGCCCCCGGTACAGGGCCGGGGAGCTGTTTTTT.

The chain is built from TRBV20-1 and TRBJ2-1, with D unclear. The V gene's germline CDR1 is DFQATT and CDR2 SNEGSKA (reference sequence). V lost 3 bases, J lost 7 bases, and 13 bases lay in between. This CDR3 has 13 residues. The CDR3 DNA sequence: TGCAGTGCTAGTGCAGAAAGGAGAAATGAGCAGTTCTTC. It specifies CSASAERRNEQFF.

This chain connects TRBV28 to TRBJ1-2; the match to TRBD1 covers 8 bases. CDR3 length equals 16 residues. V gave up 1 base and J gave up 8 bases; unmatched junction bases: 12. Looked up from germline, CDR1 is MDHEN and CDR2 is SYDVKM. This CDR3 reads CASSLSAKRTGRGYTF. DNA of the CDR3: TGTGCCAGCAGTTTATCCGCCAAGAGGACAGGGCGGGGCTACACCTTC.

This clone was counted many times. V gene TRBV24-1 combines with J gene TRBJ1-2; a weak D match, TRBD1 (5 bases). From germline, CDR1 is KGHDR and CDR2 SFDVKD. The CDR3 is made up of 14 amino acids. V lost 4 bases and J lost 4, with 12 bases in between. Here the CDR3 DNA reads TGTGCCACCAGTGAGGGGCAACGAACCTATGGCTACACCTTC. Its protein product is CATSEGQRTYGYTF.

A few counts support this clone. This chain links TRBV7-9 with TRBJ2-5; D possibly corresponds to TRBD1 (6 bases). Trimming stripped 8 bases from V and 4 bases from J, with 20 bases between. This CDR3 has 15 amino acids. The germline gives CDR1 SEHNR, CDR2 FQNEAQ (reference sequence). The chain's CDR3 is CASGGYRDTSETQYF. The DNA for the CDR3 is TGTGCCAGCGGCGGCTACCGGGACACTTCAGAGACCCAGTACTTC.

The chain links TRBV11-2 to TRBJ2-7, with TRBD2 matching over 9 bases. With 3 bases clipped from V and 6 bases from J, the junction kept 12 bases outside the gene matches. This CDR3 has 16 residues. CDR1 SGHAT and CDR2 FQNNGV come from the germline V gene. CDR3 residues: CASSFSSAGGAIEQYF. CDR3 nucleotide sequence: TGTGCCAGCAGCTTTAGTTCTGCGGGGGGGGCGATCGAGCAGTACTTC.

In nucleotides, the CDR3 is TGTGCCAGCAGCCAAGACCCCGGGGATAATCAGGAAAAACTGTTTTTT. Its protein is CASSQDPGDNQEKLFF. V usage is TRBV4-2 and J usage is TRBJ1-4; D gene unclear. V was pared by 0 bases and J by 8 bases, with 16 bases between. The CDR3 is 16 residues long. CDR1 and CDR2 from the germline V gene are LGHNA and YNFKEQ.

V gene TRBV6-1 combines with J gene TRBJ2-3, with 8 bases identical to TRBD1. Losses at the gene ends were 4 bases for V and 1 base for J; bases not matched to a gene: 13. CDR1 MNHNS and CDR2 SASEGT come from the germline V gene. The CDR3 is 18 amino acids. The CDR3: CASSVAGGVFPGTDTQYF. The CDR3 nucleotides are TGTGCCAGCAGTGTGGCAGGGGGCGTGTTTCCCGGCACAGATACGCAGTATTTT.